The 27 T cell receptor beta chains reported below all come from one sample, sequenced in a study of PD-1 blockade in mismatch repair-deficient tumors. The table came from immunoSEQ multiplex PCR; TCRdb's copy has only in-frame clones and leaves some out. The sample has under 85,000 clones, around 73% seen once. Material: peripheral blood, obtained 2 weeks after starting pembrolizumab. The receptors here all came from an adult with mismatch repair-deficient cancer.

The V gene is TRBV2, the J gene TRBJ2-1; unclear D gene. Trimming shortened V by 4 bases and J by 0 bases, and 16 bases separated the two germline ends. The CDR3 extends over 17 amino acids. The germline V gene has CDR1 SNHLY and CDR2 FYNNEI. The CDR3 spells CASSGWVADSSYNEQFF. Here the CDR3 DNA reads TGTGCCAGCAGTGGGTGGGTAGCAGATAGCTCCTACAATGAGCAGTTCTTC.

CDR3 DNA sequence: TGTGCCAGCAGCTGGGGACAGGGCGGCTATGAGCAGTTCTTC. Translated, it gives CASSWGQGGYEQFF. The chain combines TRBV5-5 with TRBJ2-1, with 9 bases aligning to TRBD1. Germline CDR1 is SGHKS and CDR2 is YYEKEE (reference sequence). Trimming at V came to 3 bases and at J to 8 bases, leaving 6 bases not matched to a gene. This CDR3 region has 14 residues. Variable domain in full (rest from reference TRBV5-5 and TRBJ2-1): DAGVTQSPTHLIKTRGQQVTLRCSPISGHKSVSWYQQVLGQGPQFIFQYYEKEERGRGNFPDRFSARQFPNYSSELNVNALLLGDSALYLCASSWGQGGYEQFFGPGTRLTVL.

The chain links TRBV7-2 to TRBJ2-3; D ambiguous. The CDR3 loop spans 12 amino acids. The germline V gene encodes CDR1 SGHTA and CDR2 FQGNSA. The ends were cut back, 1 base at V and 8 bases at J, with 7 bases in the middle. The CDR3 region is CASSLGRITQYF. DNA of the CDR3: TGTGCCAGCAGCTTAGGCAGGATTACGCAGTATTTT.

This chain links TRBV6-6 with TRBJ1-1; tentative D call: TRBD1 (5 bases). Per the germline V gene, CDR1 is MNHNY and CDR2 is SVGAGI (reference sequence). V was shortened by 8 bases and J by 5 bases, with 21 bases between the two germline ends. This CDR3 spans 15 amino acids. In DNA form, the CDR3 reads TGTGCCAGCTCCTACACAAGGGAACCAGGGACTGAAGCTTTCTTT. Translation gives CASSYTREPGTEAFF.

This sequence joins TRBV9 and TRBJ2-7, with D tentatively TRBD2 (6 bases). The CDR3 has 15 residues. CDR1 is SGDLS, CDR2 YYNGEE, per germline. V was clipped by 4 bases and J by 0 bases, with 14 bases between them. The CDR3 here is CASSTDPGVSYEQYF. The CDR3 DNA reads TGTGCCAGCAGCACCGACCCGGGGGTCTCCTACGAGCAGTACTTC.

This chain joins TRBV4-2 and TRBJ1-1, with 8 bases lining up with TRBD1. Germline assignment: CDR1 LGHNA and CDR2 YNFKEQ. The length of the CDR3 is 16 residues. V lost 1 base, J lost 0 bases, and 4 bases stayed unmatched. CDR3 nucleotide sequence: TGTGCCAGCAGCCAAGGGACAGGGATGATGAACACTGAAGCTTTCTTT. This codes for CASSQGTGMMNTEAFF.

V is TRBV5-6 and J is TRBJ2-7, with D maybe TRBD1 (5 bases). Deletions cut 1 base from V and 3 bases from J, with 11 bases between. Germline CDR1 is SGHDT and CDR2 is YYEEEE. This CDR3 is 14 amino acids long. As DNA, the CDR3 is TGTGCCAGCAGCTTGACGAGACAGAGCTACGAGCAGTACTTC. It specifies CASSLTRQSYEQYF.

The chain carries TRBV6-7 and TRBJ2-7; TRBD1 matches 9 bases. TRBV6-7 is recorded as an ORF, its role being uncertain. V shed 0 bases and J 10 bases; nucleotides not matched to a gene: 7. The CDR3 loop spans 14 amino acids. The CDR3 DNA sequence: TGTGCCAGCAGTTACTCGTCGACAGGGGGGAACCAGTACTTC. Amino acid sequence: CASSYSSTGGNQYF.

The V gene is TRBV5-1, the J gene TRBJ1-2; 7 nucleotides line up with TRBD1. This CDR3 contains 12 residues. V was clipped by 3 bases and J by 5 bases; unmatched bases: 1. From germline, CDR1 is SGHRS and CDR2 YFSETQ. CDR3 in amino acids: CASSSGQYGYTF. For the CDR3, the DNA is TGCGCCAGCAGCTCGGGACAGTATGGCTACACCTTC.

There are a few counts of this clone. V gene TRBV12-1 combines with J gene TRBJ2-3; whether TRBD2, the table's D call, matches the DNA was not checked. TRBV12-1 is a listed pseudogene. This CDR3 region has 15 residues. The chain's CDR3 is CASSLPGGDTDTQYF. For the CDR3, the DNA is TGTGCCAGCAGCCTCCCGGGAGGTGACACAGATACGCAGTATTTT.

The V and J genes are TRBV25-1 and TRBJ1-2; unclear D gene. The CDR3 is 14 amino acids. V lost 4 bases and J lost 2, with 11 bases in between. CDR1 and CDR2 from the germline V gene are MGHDK and SYGVNS. The DNA of the CDR3 is TGTGCCAGCAGTGTGGCGGGAGGGAACTATGGCTACACCTTC. Its protein is CASSVAGGNYGYTF.

On this clone itself: The same CDR3 can be traced to other DNA sequences in this sample. The chain combines TRBV4-1 with TRBJ2-1; no definite D call. The germline CDR1 and CDR2 sequences are MGHRA and YSYEKL. Deletions cut 0 bases from V and 4 bases from J, with 4 bases between. The CDR3 is 13 amino acids. For the CDR3, the DNA is TGCGCCAGCAGCCAAGACCCTTACAATGAGCAGTTCTTC. Encoded protein: CASSQDPYNEQFF.

This chain links TRBV7-3 with TRBJ2-1; TRBD2 is a possible D gene (6 bases). This CDR3 has 12 amino acids. Per germline, CDR1 SGHTA and CDR2 FQGTGA. Trimming stripped 3 bases from V and 10 bases from J, with 10 bases between. The CDR3 reads CASSFGGPEQFF. The CDR3 bases are TGTGCCAGCAGCTTCGGAGGGCCGGAGCAGTTCTTC.

The gene calls are TRBV5-1 and TRBJ1-5; D may be TRBD1 (5 bases). This CDR3 comprises 15 residues. With 0 bases removed from V and 3 bases from J, the gap between germline ends came to 10 bases. The germline CDR1 and CDR2 sequences are SGHRS and YFSETQ. In DNA, the CDR3 is TGCGCCAGCAGCTTGGCGTCGGGACTCAATCAGCCCCAGCATTTT. Translating it yields CASSLASGLNQPQHF.

The chain uses TRBV5-5 and TRBJ2-7, with unresolved D. The V end lost 4 bases, the J end lost 0 bases, and 8 bases lay between the germline ends. Germline V gene data show CDR1 as SGHKS and CDR2 as YYEKEE (reference sequence). The CDR3 runs 13 residues. For the CDR3, the DNA is TGTGCCAGCAGCCCCCCACTCTCCTACGAGCAGTACTTC. This codes for CASSPPLSYEQYF.

CDR3 sequence: CASTTLDVYNEQFF. The CDR3 bases are TGTGCCAGCACCACCCTGGACGTATACAATGAGCAGTTCTTC. The chain employs TRBV18 and TRBJ2-1; D unclear. V was shortened by 8 bases and J by 4 bases, with 15 bases between the two germline ends. This CDR3 region has 14 residues. Looked up from germline, CDR1 is KGHSH and CDR2 is LQKENI.

This rearrangement joins TRBV6-6 to TRBJ2-1; 7 positions agree with TRBD2. CDR3 length: 13 amino acids. Looked up from germline, CDR1 is MNHNY and CDR2 is SVGAGI (reference sequence). Trimming removed 7 bases from V and 16 bases from J; junction bases left unmatched: 16. As DNA, the CDR3 is TGTGCCAGCACCCCCCCGGGGGGAGAATCGGAATTCTTC. Amino acid sequence: CASTPPGGESEFF.

This clone was seen once. This chain connects TRBV5-1 to TRBJ2-5; 10 bases are shared with TRBD1. CDR1 is SGHRS and CDR2 is YFSETQ in the germline V gene. CDR3 length equals 14 residues. V lost 6 bases, J lost 5 bases, and 7 bases stayed unmatched. The CDR3 sequence: CASKGTGELETQYF. The CDR3 DNA is TGCGCCAGCAAGGGGACAGGGGAATTGGAGACCCAGTACTTC. Variable domain in full (rest from reference TRBV5-1 and TRBJ2-5): KAGVTQTPRYLIKTRGQQVTLSCSPISGHRSVSWYQQTPGQGLQFLFEYFSETQRNKGNFPGRFSGRQFSNSRSEMNVSTLELGDSALYLCASKGTGELETQYFGPGTRLLVL.

The chain carries TRBV11-3 and TRBJ1-1; possibly TRBD1 for D (6 bases). This CDR3 is built from 15 residues. Germline V lookup: CDR1 SGHNT, CDR2 YENEEA. V was shortened by 1 base and J by 2 bases, with 11 bases between the two germline ends. CDR3 sequence (DNA): TGTGCCAGCAGCTTAGGGACAGCAATAAACACTGAAGCTTTCTTT. This encodes CASSLGTAINTEAFF.

This chain connects TRBV11-3 to TRBJ2-1; tentatively, D is TRBD1 (5 bases). Between the trimmed V and J ends, which lost 5 bases and 6 bases, there was a span of 11 bases. This CDR3 contains 13 residues. Germline V gives CDR1 SGHNT, CDR2 YENEEA. CDR3 bases: TGTGCCAGCAGCCAGAGTGGGGCCAATGAGCAGTTCTTC. This gives the protein CASSQSGANEQFF.

This chain joins TRBV7-2 and TRBJ2-2; TRBD1 is a possible D gene (6 bases). The CDR3 sequence is 15 residues long. Germline V lookup: CDR1 SGHTA, CDR2 FQGNSA. The V and J ends lost 5 bases and 2 bases respectively, with 12 bases between them. The CDR3 sequence: CASSQWDTNTGELFF. In DNA form, the CDR3 reads TGTGCCAGCAGCCAATGGGACACCAACACCGGGGAGCTGTTTTTT.

V usage is TRBV9 and J usage is TRBJ2-7; the D gene could be TRBD1 or TRBD2 (5 bases each). Germline loops: CDR1 SGDLS, CDR2 YYNGEE. V was trimmed by 3 bases and J by 2 bases, leaving 12 bases between them. CDR3 length equals 14 residues. This chain's CDR3 is CASSAGRSAYEQYF. The CDR3 DNA sequence: TGTGCCAGCAGCGCGGGACGGTCCGCCTACGAGCAGTACTTC.

The V gene is TRBV7-6, the J gene TRBJ2-7, with 9 nucleotides matching TRBD2. The CDR3 runs to 16 residues. V lost 3 bases, J lost 6 bases, and 12 bases stayed unmatched. The germline CDR1 and CDR2 sequences are SGHVS and FNYEAQ. Here the CDR3 reads CASSLGQVGLAGEQYF. CDR3 nucleotides: TGTGCCAGCAGCTTGGGCCAAGTGGGACTAGCTGGCGAGCAGTACTTC.

This chain links TRBV5-5 with TRBJ1-4; D remains unclear. This CDR3 has 15 amino acids. V was pared by 7 bases and J by 0 bases, with 13 bases between. CDR1 is SGHKS and CDR2 is YYEKEE in the germline V gene (reference sequence). This CDR3 reads CASLRDFATNEKLFF. The DNA of the CDR3 is TGTGCCAGCTTGAGAGATTTTGCAACTAATGAAAAACTGTTTTTT.

The rearrangement uses TRBV5-6 and TRBJ1-2; D is perhaps TRBD1 (5 bases). This CDR3 region has 14 residues. CDR1 is SGHDT, CDR2 YYEEEE, per germline. Between the trimmed V and J ends, which lost 4 bases and 2 bases, there was a span of 12 bases. The CDR3 DNA sequence: TGTGCCAGCAGCCCAACAACAGGAAACTATGGCTACACCTTC. Translating it yields CASSPTTGNYGYTF.

The chain uses TRBV19 and TRBJ2-1; 14 bases line up with TRBD2. The CDR3 consists of 17 residues. With V trimmed by 3 bases and J by 8 bases, 9 bases remained unmatched. From germline, CDR1 is LNHDA and CDR2 SQIVND (reference sequence). CDR3: CASSISTSGRAVDEQFF. The CDR3 DNA follows: TGTGCCAGTAGTATCTCGACTAGCGGGAGGGCAGTGGATGAGCAGTTCTTC.

This rearrangement joins TRBV4-1 to TRBJ2-7, with TRBD2 identical over 8 bases. The V segment lost 8 bases and the J segment 7 bases; nucleotides outside the gene matches: 16. The germline gives CDR1 MGHRA, CDR2 YSYEKL. The CDR3 has 15 amino acids. CDR3 region: CASGTRLAGPEEQYF. In DNA form, the CDR3 reads TGCGCCAGCGGGACGCGGCTAGCGGGCCCCGAGGAGCAGTACTTC.